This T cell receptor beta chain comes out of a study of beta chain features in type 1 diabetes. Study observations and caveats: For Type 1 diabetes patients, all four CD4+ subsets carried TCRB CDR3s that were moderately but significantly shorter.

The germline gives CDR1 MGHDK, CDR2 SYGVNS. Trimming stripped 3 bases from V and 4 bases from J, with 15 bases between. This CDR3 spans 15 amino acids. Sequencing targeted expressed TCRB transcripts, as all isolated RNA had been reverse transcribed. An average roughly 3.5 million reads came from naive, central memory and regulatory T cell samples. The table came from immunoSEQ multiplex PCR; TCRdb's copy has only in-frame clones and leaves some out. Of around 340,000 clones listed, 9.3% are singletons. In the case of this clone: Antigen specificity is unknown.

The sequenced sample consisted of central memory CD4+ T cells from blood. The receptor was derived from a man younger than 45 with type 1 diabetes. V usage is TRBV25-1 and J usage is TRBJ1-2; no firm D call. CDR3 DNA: TGTGCCAGCAGTGAGCGGGCTAACGATCTCTATGGCTACACCTTC. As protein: CASSERANDLYGYTF.